This T cell receptor beta chain was recorded in a study of blood T cell repertoires in COVID-19. The overall study: The United States, Italy and Spain provided the acute and convalescent COVID-19 samples.

The CDR3 spans 16 residues. Germline V gives CDR1 LNHDA, CDR2 SQIVND (reference sequence). V was trimmed by 4 bases and J by 0 bases, leaving 15 bases between them. Authors' methods: Nucleated cell counts were estimated from reference gene primer amplification. Clones were sequenced by immunoSEQ multiplex PCR, and TCRdb holds only the in-frame ones, with some missing. That table gives V, J and clone size, and the DNA gave D and trimming. The sample has over 150,000 clones, over 80% seen once. The source is a woman in her fifties or sixties with acute or convalescent COVID-19. The sequenced sample consisted of peripheral blood. V and J are TRBV19 and TRBJ1-1, with D unclear. The CDR3 DNA reads as TGTGCCAGTAGTACGGGAGAGTTGCGCCTGAACACTGAAGCTTTCTTT. This codes for CASSTGELRLNTEAFF.